The 28 T cell receptor beta chains reported below all come from one sample, sequenced in a study of OX40 agonist ivuxolimab in advanced cancers. Produced via immunoSEQ multiplex PCR; TCRdb's table is partial and in-frame only. Of more than 80,000 clones listed, around 94% are singletons. The sequences come from CD4+ or CD8+ T cells sorted from blood, collected in a trial of the OX40 agonist ivuxolimab. The receptors shown here come from an adult with an advanced solid tumor such as melanoma, head and neck, liver or kidney cancer.

V usage is TRBV14 and J usage is TRBJ1-3; D uncertain. This CDR3 is built from 16 residues. From germline, CDR1 is SGHDN and CDR2 FVKESK. V was pared by 2 bases and J by 0 bases, with 11 bases between. The CDR3 DNA sequence: TGTGCCAGCAGCCAAAAAAGGTATGGCTCTGGAAACACCATATATTTT. This codes for CASSQKRYGSGNTIYF.

Here the CDR3 reads CASSSGDPQETQYF. The CDR3 bases are TGTGCCAGCAGCTCCGGGGACCCTCAAGAGACCCAGTACTTC. The chain couples TRBV7-3 to TRBJ2-5; tentatively, D is TRBD1 or TRBD2 (5 bases each). The germline V gene has CDR1 SGHTA and CDR2 FQGTGA. Trimming pared 4 bases from V and 2 bases from J, leaving 11 bases between. There are 14 residues in the CDR3.

The chain couples TRBV6-5 to TRBJ2-2, with no clear D. Germline lookup yields CDR1 MNHEY and CDR2 SVGAGI. CDR3 length: 15 residues. Trimming took off 2 bases at V and 2 bases at J, with 9 bases between the two ends. The CDR3 reads CASSYSLVNTGELFF. The CDR3 region has the DNA TGTGCCAGCAGTTACAGCCTCGTCAACACCGGGGAGCTGTTTTTT.

V usage is TRBV19 and J usage is TRBJ1-2; no clear D gene. The CDR3 has 13 residues. Trimming pared 0 bases from V and 2 bases from J, leaving 4 bases between. The germline gives CDR1 LNHDA, CDR2 SQIVND (reference sequence). In DNA form, the CDR3 reads TGTGCCAGTAGTATAGATTTCAACTATGGCTACACCTTC. Translation: CASSIDFNYGYTF.

The V call is TRBV13, the J call TRBJ2-5, with D possibly matching TRBD1 (6 bases). The V gene lost 5 bases and the J gene lost 3 bases, with 16 bases spanning the gap. The V gene's germline CDR1 is PRHDT and CDR2 FYEKMQ (reference sequence). The CDR3 spans 15 residues. CDR3 amino acids: CASSLSPGHEETQYF. The CDR3 DNA sequence: TGTGCCAGCAGCCTATCCCCGGGACACGAAGAGACCCAGTACTTC.

V gene TRBV6-4 combines with J gene TRBJ2-7; D may be TRBD1 (6 bases). Germline V lookup: CDR1 MRHNA, CDR2 SNTAGT. This CDR3 contains 18 residues. V was cut by 4 bases and J by 0 bases, with 22 bases left in between. The CDR3 spells CASSGPQGKDPYSYEQYF. In DNA, the CDR3 is TGTGCCAGCAGTGGGCCACAGGGTAAGGACCCCTACTCCTACGAGCAGTACTTC.

The chain is built from TRBV27 and TRBJ2-3; D perhaps matches TRBD1 (6 bases). CDR1 is MNHEY, CDR2 SMNVEV, per germline (reference sequence). Trimming took off 0 bases at V and 10 bases at J, with 11 bases between the two ends. The CDR3 extends over 13 amino acids. This chain's CDR3 is CASSLSLGGAQYF. The CDR3 DNA sequence: TGTGCCAGCAGTTTATCGCTAGGGGGAGCGCAGTATTTT.

The chain recombines TRBV5-6 with TRBJ2-7; 9 nucleotides match TRBD1. From germline, CDR1 is SGHDT and CDR2 YYEEEE. The CDR3 totals 14 residues. The ends lost 4 bases at V and 5 bases at J; junction bases unmatched: 7. This CDR3 is CASSIGQGLHEQYF. The DNA of the CDR3 is TGTGCCAGCAGCATAGGACAGGGGCTCCACGAGCAGTACTTC.

V and J are TRBV5-1 and TRBJ2-2, with 8 bases lining up with TRBD2. Germline CDR1 is SGHRS and CDR2 is YFSETQ. V dropped 2 bases and J dropped 6; count of bases not matched to a gene: 3. This CDR3 is 14 amino acids long. CDR3 nucleotide sequence: TGCGCCAGCAGCTTCCCGCGGGGGGCCGGGGAGCTGTTTTTT. Translated, it gives CASSFPRGAGELFF.

This chain connects TRBV9 to TRBJ2-1; D is uncertain. The germline gives CDR1 SGDLS, CDR2 YYNGEE. Trimming took off 0 bases at V and 8 bases at J, with 12 bases between the two ends. The CDR3 runs 14 residues. CDR3 sequence reads: CASSVGPTSDEQFF. In DNA form, the CDR3 reads TGTGCCAGCAGCGTAGGCCCGACATCCGATGAGCAGTTCTTC.

The rearrangement uses TRBV27 and TRBJ1-1; possible D gene TRBD1, 5 bases. Germline V gene data show CDR1 as MNHEY and CDR2 as SMNVEV (reference sequence). CDR3 size: 14 residues. Between the trimmed V and J ends, which lost 3 bases and 4 bases, there was a span of 12 bases. The CDR3 spells CASSFAGWGTEAFF. CDR3 sequence (DNA): TGTGCCAGCAGTTTTGCAGGGTGGGGCACTGAAGCTTTCTTT.

The rearrangement joins TRBV10-2 to TRBJ2-2; TRBD2 is a possible D gene (5 bases). The CDR3 is 16 amino acids. Trimming took 6 bases from V and 3 from J, leaving 17 bases between them. CDR1 and CDR2 from the germline V gene are WSHSY and SAAADI. CDR3 loop: CASRTGTSGDTGELFF. CDR3 sequence (DNA): TGCGCCAGCAGAACGGGAACGAGTGGGGACACCGGGGAGCTGTTTTTT.

The chain uses TRBV7-9 and TRBJ2-7, with D tentatively TRBD1 (6 bases). This CDR3 region has 15 residues. Trimming pared 5 bases from V and 2 bases from J, leaving 16 bases between. CDR1 is SEHNR, CDR2 FQNEAQ, per germline (reference sequence). CDR3 sequence: CASSKNRDGTYEQYF. The DNA for the CDR3 is TGTGCCAGCAGCAAAAACAGGGACGGCACCTACGAGCAGTACTTC.

This chain connects TRBV11-2 to TRBJ2-3; 7 bases map to TRBD2. CDR1 is SGHAT, CDR2 FQNNGV, per germline. The CDR3 has 16 residues. J lost 1 base, V lost 2 bases, and 6 bases had no gene match. The CDR3 coding sequence is TGTGCCAGCAGCTTATCAGGTAGCGGGCGCACAGATACGCAGTATTTT. Amino acids: CASSLSGSGRTDTQYF. Full variable domain (outside the CDR3, taken from reference TRBV11-2 and TRBJ2-3): EAGVAQSPRYKIIEKRQSVAFWCNPISGHATLYWYQQILGQGPKLLIQFQNNGVVDDSQLPKDRFSAERLKGVDSTLKIQPAKLEDSAVYLCASSLSGSGRTDTQYFGPGTRLTVL.

The V gene is TRBV19, the J gene TRBJ2-1, with D possibly TRBD1 on 7 matching bases. CDR3 length equals 15 residues. Trimming took off 3 bases at V and 4 bases at J, with 13 bases between the two ends. Germline CDR1 and CDR2: LNHDA and SQIVND (reference sequence). This CDR3 reads CASSIGGGPYNEQFF. In DNA, the CDR3 is TGTGCCAGTAGTATCGGAGGGGGCCCTTACAATGAGCAGTTCTTC.

The CDR3 bases are TGTGCCACCAGCAGAGTACAGGGGAAGGGCTACACCTTC. Its translation is CATSRVQGKGYTF. The rearrangement uses TRBV15 and TRBJ1-2; 7 nucleotides match TRBD1. Germline lookup yields CDR1 LNHNV and CDR2 YYDKDF (reference sequence). The V segment lost 1 base and the J segment 8 bases; nucleotides outside the gene matches: 4. The CDR3 is 13 amino acids.

V and J are TRBV30 and TRBJ2-7; the D gene is possibly TRBD1 (5 bases). Trimming shortened V by 3 bases and J by 1 base, and 13 bases separated the two germline ends. From germline, CDR1 is GTSNPN and CDR2 SVGIG (reference sequence). CDR3 length: 14 amino acids. DNA of the CDR3: TGTGCCTGGAGAGACAGTTCCAGATCCTACGAGCAGTACTTC. This encodes CAWRDSSRSYEQYF.

The chain has TRBV11-3 and TRBJ2-1, with 10 bases that match TRBD1. Trimming at V came to 5 bases and at J to 5 bases, leaving 15 bases not matched to a gene. In germline, CDR1 is SGHNT, CDR2 YENEEA. The CDR3 loop spans 18 amino acids. CDR3 residues: CASSPRRGDRGQDNEQFF. CDR3 DNA sequence: TGTGCCAGCAGCCCCCGAAGAGGCGACAGGGGGCAAGACAATGAGCAGTTCTTC.

As DNA, the CDR3 is TGTGCCAGCAGCTTACGAGTGACCTCCACCTACGAGCAGTACTTC. Amino acid sequence: CASSLRVTSTYEQYF. The J gene is TRBJ2-7, the V gene TRBV13; D gene ambiguous. Trimming left V 2 bases short and J 2 bases short, with 13 bases between. Germline loops: CDR1 PRHDT, CDR2 FYEKMQ (reference sequence). The CDR3 runs 15 residues.

The rearrangement joins TRBV6-4 to TRBJ2-3; TRBD2 aligns across 7 bases. The CDR3 runs 16 residues. The germline gives CDR1 MRHNA, CDR2 SNTAGT. The junction had 12 bases not matched to a gene; V was cut back by 5 bases and J by 4 bases. This CDR3 is CASSLHGGIYADTQYF. Here the CDR3 DNA reads TGTGCCAGCAGTTTGCACGGGGGGATTTATGCAGATACGCAGTATTTT.

The chain recombines TRBV6-5 with TRBJ2-2; maybe TRBD1 (5 bases). Germline loops: CDR1 MNHEY, CDR2 SVGAGI. The V and J ends lost 2 bases and 1 base respectively, with 11 bases between them. The CDR3 is 16 amino acids. Here the CDR3 reads CASSYNGRVNTGELFF. The CDR3 DNA follows: TGTGCCAGCAGTTACAACGGCAGGGTGAACACCGGGGAGCTGTTTTTT.

V is TRBV27 and J is TRBJ2-1, with 14 bases aligning to TRBD2. This CDR3 has 16 amino acids. V was clipped by 3 bases and J by 8 bases; unmatched bases: 6. Germline assignment: CDR1 MNHEY and CDR2 SMNVEV (reference sequence). As DNA, the CDR3 is TGTGCCAGCAGTTTTTCGGGACTAGCGGGAGCCTATGAGCAGTTCTTC. As protein: CASSFSGLAGAYEQFF.

This clone was observed a single time. CDR3 amino acids: CASSLSWVGVQETQYF. The CDR3 DNA is TGTGCCAGCAGTTTATCTTGGGTGGGGGTGCAAGAGACCCAGTACTTC. This chain uses TRBV27 with TRBJ2-5; D possibly matches TRBD1 or TRBD2 (5 bases each). Trimming removed 0 bases from V and 2 bases from J, with 13 bases in between. Germline V gene data show CDR1 as MNHEY and CDR2 as SMNVEV (reference sequence). The CDR3 totals 16 residues.

The V call is TRBV27, the J call TRBJ1-2; 7 bases fit TRBD1. Germline V gene sequence: CDR1 MNHEY, CDR2 SMNVEV (reference sequence). Trimming at V came to 3 bases and at J to 4 bases, leaving 8 bases not matched to a gene. The CDR3 extends over 15 amino acids. The CDR3 here is CASSFGAGGGYGYTF. CDR3 bases: TGTGCCAGCAGTTTCGGTGCAGGGGGAGGCTATGGCTACACCTTC.

The chain is built from TRBV27 and TRBJ2-7, with 15 nucleotides matching TRBD2. With V trimmed by 4 bases and J by 2 bases, 12 bases remained unmatched. CDR3 length equals 19 residues. Germline values: CDR1 MNHEY, CDR2 SMNVEV (reference sequence). Here the CDR3 reads CASSYPGLAGGLPTYEQYF. CDR3 coding DNA: TGTGCCAGCAGTTACCCGGGACTAGCGGGAGGACTCCCGACCTACGAGCAGTACTTC.

This rearrangement joins TRBV30 to TRBJ1-2; maybe TRBD1 (6 bases). Trimming took off 7 bases at V and 4 bases at J, with 19 bases between the two ends. The CDR3 sequence is 14 residues long. Germline V gene lookup returns CDR1 GTSNPN and CDR2 SVGIG (reference sequence). The CDR3 spells CASTGWGFRYGYTF. CDR3 bases: TGTGCCTCCACAGGGTGGGGTTTTCGCTATGGCTACACCTTC.

J is TRBJ2-7 and V is TRBV13; 9 nucleotides line up with TRBD2. This CDR3 is built from 16 residues. Trimming at V came to 6 bases and at J to 5 bases, leaving 14 bases not matched to a gene. Germline V gene sequence: CDR1 PRHDT, CDR2 FYEKMQ (reference sequence). The CDR3 region is CASRPWAGGPSHEQYF. The DNA of the CDR3 is TGTGCCAGCAGGCCGTGGGCGGGAGGGCCGAGCCACGAGCAGTACTTC.

The rearrangement links TRBV28 to TRBJ2-7, with D perhaps TRBD1 (5 bases). Trimming left V 5 bases short and J 5 bases short, with 13 bases between. Germline loops: CDR1 MDHEN, CDR2 SYDVKM. The CDR3 has 13 amino acids. The CDR3 loop is CASSLRGLDEQYF. The DNA for the CDR3 is TGTGCCAGCAGTCTAAGGGGCCTAGACGAGCAGTACTTC.